The 28 T cell receptor beta chains below come from one sample, sequenced in a study of post-analysis software for immune sequencing data. Sequencing libraries made from TCR beta cDNA carried unique molecular identifiers. In TCRdb, the PCR reads were re-called with MiXCR into one record per CDR3 protein. Here the sample spans fewer than 550,000 distinct CDR3 sequences, 30% to 40% being singletons. General observations from the study: In patients, TRBV5-6, TRBV5-1 and TRBV20-1 belonged to roughly 5 TRBV segments found more frequently than in controls.

Antigens of these TCRs are unknown. Sequencing was performed on blood. All receptors derive from a girl younger than 18 with multiple sclerosis.

This clonotype was counted only a few times. The chain couples TRBV5-6 to TRBJ2-5; 11 bases map to TRBD2. The trim removed 4 bases at V and 1 base at J, leaving 9 bases unmatched. The CDR3 extends over 17 amino acids. CDR1 is SGHDT and CDR2 is YYEEEE in the germline V gene. This chain's CDR3 is CASSLPGLAGGQETQYF. DNA for the CDR3: TGTGCCAGCAGCCTCCCAGGACTAGCGGGTGGCCAAGAGACCCAGTACTTC.

This clonotype was counted only a few times. The chain employs TRBV4-2 and TRBJ2-7, with D possibly matching TRBD2 (6 bases). The germline V gene has CDR1 LGHNA and CDR2 YNFKEQ. The CDR3 has 17 amino acids. V lost 1 base, J lost 0 bases, and 16 bases lay in between. The CDR3 reads CASSQVFGSSSSYEQYF. The CDR3 DNA is TGTGCCAGCAGCCAAGTATTCGGGAGCAGCAGCTCCTACGAGCAGTACTTC.

The V and J genes are TRBV10-3 and TRBJ2-7; the D gene is possibly TRBD1 (6 bases). V lost 5 bases to trimming and J lost 2 bases, with 19 bases between them. This CDR3 is built from 16 residues. Germline assignment: CDR1 ENHRY and CDR2 SYGVKD. The CDR3 nucleotides are TGTGCCATCAGTCACGCGACCCCGGACAGCGCCTACGAGCAGTACTTC. Translation gives CAISHATPDSAYEQYF.

This clonotype was observed a few times. The chain carries TRBV20-1 and TRBJ2-7; TRBD1 agrees at 12 bases. V shed 3 bases, J shed 3 bases, and the junction held 6 bases outside the gene matches. The CDR3 is 15 amino acids. Germline values: CDR1 DFQATT, CDR2 SNEGSKA (reference sequence). The CDR3 reads CSASTGTGGVYEQYF. As DNA, the CDR3 is TGCAGTGCTAGCACCGGGACAGGGGGCGTCTACGAGCAGTACTTC.

The chain employs TRBV30 and TRBJ2-7, with TRBD1 matching 8 bases. Germline CDR1 is GTSNPN and CDR2 is SVGIG (reference sequence). Trimming removed 4 bases from V and 3 bases from J; junction bases left unmatched: 5. The CDR3 loop spans 13 amino acids. DNA for the CDR3: TGTGCCTGGACCCCTGGACAGGGCTACGAGCAGTACTTC. Protein product: CAWTPGQGYEQYF.

This clonotype was found a few times. The rearrangement joins TRBV4-1 to TRBJ1-1, with D maybe TRBD1 (5 bases). Per germline, CDR1 MGHRA and CDR2 YSYEKL. Deletions cut 0 bases from V and 3 bases from J, with 8 bases between. This CDR3 has 14 residues. The CDR3 loop reads CASSQEGTYTEAFF. DNA for the CDR3: TGCGCCAGCAGCCAAGAGGGGACCTACACTGAAGCTTTCTTT.

This clonotype has just a few counts. The genes are TRBV6-6 and TRBJ2-5, with D tentatively TRBD2 (6 bases). CDR3 length equals 14 residues. CDR1 and CDR2 (germline): MNHNY, SVGAGI (reference sequence). V shed 2 bases and J shed 4 bases, with 11 bases lying between them. CDR3 region: CASSYAGKRETQYF. Here the CDR3 DNA reads TGTGCCAGCAGTTACGCGGGGAAGCGAGAGACCCAGTACTTC.

This clonotype was recorded at least ten times. The J gene is TRBJ2-3, the V gene TRBV12-3 or TRBV12-4; D call uncertain. The CDR3 contains 15 residues. Trimming took 8 bases from V and 6 from J, leaving 21 bases between them. CDR3 sequence (DNA): TGTGCCAGCCTCGCCGGACCCCGTAATTTGGATACGCAGTATTTT. Its protein product is CASLAGPRNLDTQYF.

This chain joins TRBV29-1 and TRBJ1-2, with D hard to call. This CDR3 has 12 amino acids. Trimming left V 7 bases short and J 2 bases short, with 11 bases between. CDR1 SQVTM and CDR2 ANQGSEA come from the germline V gene. The CDR3 DNA reads as TGCAGCGCTCAGACGGGGAACTATGGCTACACCTTC. Translating gives CSAQTGNYGYTF.

This clonotype was seen only once. This chain connects TRBV20-1 to TRBJ2-5, with D maybe TRBD2 (5 bases). The germline gives CDR1 DFQATT, CDR2 SNEGSKA (reference sequence). This CDR3 has 12 amino acids. V was cut by 6 bases and J by 11 bases, with 19 bases left in between. The CDR3: CSARYPSSQQYF. The CDR3 coding sequence is TGCAGTGCCCGCTACCCCTCTAGCCAGCAGTACTTC.

This sequence joins TRBV21-1 and TRBJ1-1. TRBV21-1 counts as a pseudogene. The length of the CDR3 is 11 residues. The CDR3 DNA sequence: TGTGCCAGCAGCAAAGGGAAAGAAGCTTTCTTT. Its protein product is CASSKGKEAFF.

This clonotype was counted only a few times. The V call is TRBV10-2, the J call TRBJ2-5; D gene ambiguous. This CDR3 is built from 12 residues. Trimming took 6 bases from V and 4 from J, leaving 9 bases between them. In germline, CDR1 is WSHSY, CDR2 SAAADI. Here the CDR3 DNA reads TGCGCCAGCAGGCCCCTCGCAGAGACCCAGTACTTC. Encoded protein: CASRPLAETQYF.

The CDR3 is CASSLTRVGSYEQYF. CDR3 in DNA: TGTGCCAGCAGTCTCACCCGAGTGGGCTCCTACGAGCAGTACTTC. V usage is TRBV12-3 or TRBV12-4 and J usage is TRBJ2-7, with D unclear. Trimming left V 5 bases short and J 0 bases short, with 14 bases between. The CDR3 totals 15 residues.

This clonotype was seen a few times. The V and J genes are TRBV28 and TRBJ2-7, with 9 positions matching TRBD1. This CDR3 has 14 residues. Germline assignment: CDR1 MDHEN and CDR2 SYDVKM. The trim removed 5 bases at V and 0 bases at J, leaving 2 bases unmatched. The CDR3 reads CASSKTGGSYEQYF. The CDR3 DNA sequence: TGTGCCAGCAGTAAGACAGGGGGCTCCTACGAGCAGTACTTC.

This clonotype occurred a few times. J is TRBJ2-7 and V is TRBV6-5; 7 nucleotides match TRBD1. The CDR3 length is 13 residues. Per the germline V gene, CDR1 is MNHEY and CDR2 is SVGAGI. Trimming took 11 bases from V and 4 from J; bases not matched to a gene: 11. The CDR3 nucleotides read TGTGCCGCAGGAGACAGGGTGACTTACGAGCAGTACTTC. Residues: CAAGDRVTYEQYF.

The chain joins TRBV14 to TRBJ2-1; no clear D. V gave up 0 bases and J gave up 5 bases, with 14 bases separating them. This CDR3 has 16 amino acids. The germline V gene has CDR1 SGHDN and CDR2 FVKESK. CDR3 protein: CASSQEEWATHNEQFF. The CDR3 DNA reads as TGTGCCAGCAGCCAAGAAGAATGGGCCACTCACAATGAGCAGTTCTTC.

The CDR3 nucleotides read TGTGCCAGCAGTTCGCCGGGACAAAGTAGCTACACCTTC. This encodes CASSSPGQSSYTF. The chain recombines TRBV6-6 with TRBJ1-2; D is perhaps TRBD1 (6 bases). Germline CDR1 reads MNHNY; CDR2 reads SVGAGI (reference sequence). The CDR3 is 13 amino acids. The V and J ends lost 4 bases and 9 bases respectively, with 15 bases between them.

This clonotype was observed a handful of times. CDR3 in amino acids: CASRLRQGAYWETQYF. The CDR3 DNA sequence: TGTGCCAGCAGATTAAGGCAGGGGGCATATTGGGAGACCCAGTACTTC. This sequence joins TRBV6-1 and TRBJ2-5, with 8 nucleotides matching TRBD1. There are 16 residues in the CDR3. Germline CDR1 reads MNHNS; CDR2 reads SASEGT. V shed 6 bases, J shed 5 bases, and the junction held 14 bases outside the gene matches.

For the CDR3, the DNA is TGTGCCAGCAGCTTTCGGGGGCCACCCTACAATGAGCAGTTCTTC. Its translation: CASSFRGPPYNEQFF. The chain links TRBV9 to TRBJ2-1; D could derive from TRBD1 or TRBD2 (6 bases each). The V end was cut by 4 bases, the J end by 2 bases, with 13 bases between. CDR3 length: 15 amino acids. CDR1 is SGDLS, CDR2 YYNGEE, per germline.

In its sample, this clonotype was seen a few times. The chain combines TRBV5-6 with TRBJ2-5, with TRBD2 matching over 7 bases. CDR3 length equals 19 residues. The germline CDR1 and CDR2 sequences are SGHDT and YYEEEE. V was pared by 0 bases and J by 11 bases, with 25 bases of the junction left unmatched. This CDR3 is CASSLGEWRGSAVLKEQYF. The CDR3 DNA follows: TGTGCCAGCAGCTTGGGGGAGTGGCGGGGGTCCGCCGTGTTGAAAGAGCAGTACTTC.

The chain carries TRBV20-1 and TRBJ2-7, with unresolved D. Germline values: CDR1 DFQATT, CDR2 SNEGSKA (reference sequence). The CDR3 covers 10 residues. Deletions cut 8 bases from V and 7 bases from J, with 12 bases between. The chain's CDR3 is CSTASGEQYF. CDR3 nucleotide sequence: TGCAGTACCGCCTCCGGAGAGCAGTACTTC.

The V call is TRBV10-3, the J call TRBJ2-7; TRBD2 agrees at 8 bases. The CDR3 runs 15 residues. V lost 6 bases, J lost 6 bases, and 13 bases stayed unmatched. Germline V lookup: CDR1 ENHRY, CDR2 SYGVKD. CDR3 sequence reads: CAIRPGLETRGEQYF. DNA for the CDR3: TGTGCCATCAGACCGGGACTAGAGACCCGTGGCGAGCAGTACTTC.

The chain links TRBV11-3 to TRBJ2-3, with 8 positions matching TRBD1. Trimming cost V 4 bases and J 1 base; bases outside gene matches: 7. Germline lookup yields CDR1 SGHNT and CDR2 YENEEA. This CDR3 has 16 residues. The CDR3 here is CASSSGQGRGTDTQYF. The CDR3 region has the DNA TGTGCCAGCAGCTCCGGACAGGGTCGGGGCACAGATACGCAGTATTTT.

The chain uses TRBV4-1 and TRBJ2-3; TRBD2 matches 11 bases. Germline-derived CDR1 and CDR2 are MGHRA and YSYEKL. The CDR3 consists of 17 residues. V shed 4 bases and J 1 base; nucleotides not matched to a gene: 7. The CDR3 region is CASSPLTSGVGTDTQYF. CDR3 in DNA: TGCGCCAGCAGCCCTCTGACTAGCGGGGTTGGCACAGATACGCAGTATTTT.

Details on this clonotype: The junction and the germline gene differ at one end; a read error may be behind it. V gene TRBV10-3 combines with J gene TRBJ2-5; D is unresolved. CDR1 is ENHRY and CDR2 is SYGVKD in the germline V gene. The CDR3 is 14 residues long. The DNA of the CDR3 is TGTGCCATCAAGGAGTCCGGACGGCAAGAGGCCCAGTACTTC. This gives the protein CAIKESGRQEAQYF.

The chain has TRBV4-1 and TRBJ1-6; tentatively, D is TRBD1 (5 bases). Germline CDR1 reads MGHRA; CDR2 reads YSYEKL. The CDR3 runs 18 residues. Trimming pared 2 bases from V and 5 bases from J, leaving 19 bases between. CDR3 nucleotide sequence: TGCGCCAGCAGCCAACCCATGGACAAACTCTACCATAATTCACCCCTCCACTTT. Translated, it gives CASSQPMDKLYHNSPLHF.

This clonotype was seen a handful of times. V usage is TRBV6-2 or TRBV6-3 and J usage is TRBJ2-5; D unclear. The J call is uncertain, as TRBJ2-7 better fits the DNA end. The CDR3 consists of 13 residues. Germline CDR1 and CDR2: MNHEY and SVGEGT. This chain's CDR3 is CASSYVSSYEQYF. The CDR3 nucleotides are TGTGCCAGCAGTTACGTGAGTTCCTACGAGCAGTACTTC.

This clonotype appeared a few times. This chain connects TRBV11-3 to TRBJ2-4; the D gene is possibly TRBD2 (6 bases). The CDR3 length is 13 residues. Germline-derived CDR1 and CDR2 are SGHNT and YENEEA. V was trimmed by 5 bases and J by 8 bases, leaving 13 bases between them. The CDR3 DNA reads TGTGCCAGCAGCCCAGGACTAAGGGACATTCAGTACTTC. As protein: CASSPGLRDIQYF.